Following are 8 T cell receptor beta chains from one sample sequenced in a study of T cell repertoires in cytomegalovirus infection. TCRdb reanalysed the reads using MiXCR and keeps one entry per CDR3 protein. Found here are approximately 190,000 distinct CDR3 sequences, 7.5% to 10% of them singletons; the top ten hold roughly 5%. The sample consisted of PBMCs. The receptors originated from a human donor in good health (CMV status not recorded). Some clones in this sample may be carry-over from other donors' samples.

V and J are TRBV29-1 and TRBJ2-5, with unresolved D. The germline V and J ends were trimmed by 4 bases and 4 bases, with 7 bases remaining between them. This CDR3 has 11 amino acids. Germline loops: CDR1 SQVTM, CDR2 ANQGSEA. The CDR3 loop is CSVVLGETQYF. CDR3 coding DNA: TGCAGCGTTGTCCTGGGAGAGACCCAGTACTTC.

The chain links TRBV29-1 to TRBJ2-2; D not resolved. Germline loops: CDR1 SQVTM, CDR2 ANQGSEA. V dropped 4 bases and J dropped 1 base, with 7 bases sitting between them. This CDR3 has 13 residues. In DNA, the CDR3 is TGCAGCGTTGGAAGACAGAACACCGGGGAGCTGTTTTTT. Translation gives CSVGRQNTGELFF.

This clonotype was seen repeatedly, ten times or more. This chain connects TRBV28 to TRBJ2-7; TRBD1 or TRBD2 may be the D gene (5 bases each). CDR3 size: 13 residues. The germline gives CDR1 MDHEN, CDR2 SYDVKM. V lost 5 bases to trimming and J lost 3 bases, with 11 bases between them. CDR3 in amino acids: CASSLGTLYEQYF. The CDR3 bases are TGTGCCAGCAGTCTTGGGACCCTCTACGAGCAGTACTTC.

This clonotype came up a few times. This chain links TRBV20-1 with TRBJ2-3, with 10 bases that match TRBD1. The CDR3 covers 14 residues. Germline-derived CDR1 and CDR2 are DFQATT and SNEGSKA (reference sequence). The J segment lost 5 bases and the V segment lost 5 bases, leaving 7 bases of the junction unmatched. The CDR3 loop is CSAGRQGAGDTQYF. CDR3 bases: TGCAGTGCTGGACGACAGGGGGCGGGAGATACGCAGTATTTT.

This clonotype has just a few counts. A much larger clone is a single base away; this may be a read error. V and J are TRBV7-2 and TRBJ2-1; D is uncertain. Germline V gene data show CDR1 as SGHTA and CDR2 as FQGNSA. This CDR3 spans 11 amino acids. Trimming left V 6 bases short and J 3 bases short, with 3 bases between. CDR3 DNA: TGTGCCAGCAGAGACTACAATGAGCAGTTCTTC. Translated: CASRDYNEQFF.

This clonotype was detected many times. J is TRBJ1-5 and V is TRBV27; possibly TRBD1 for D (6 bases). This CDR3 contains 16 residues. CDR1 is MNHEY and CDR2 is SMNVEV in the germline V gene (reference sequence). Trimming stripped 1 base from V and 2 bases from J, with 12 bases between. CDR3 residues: CASSLWPTGRNQPQHF. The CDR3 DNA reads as TGTGCCAGCAGTTTATGGCCGACAGGCCGCAATCAGCCCCAGCATTTT.

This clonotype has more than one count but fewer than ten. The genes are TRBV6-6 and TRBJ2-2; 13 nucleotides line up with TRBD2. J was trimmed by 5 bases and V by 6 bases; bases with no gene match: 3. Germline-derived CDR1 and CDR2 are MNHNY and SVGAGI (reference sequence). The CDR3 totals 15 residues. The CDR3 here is CASRGLAGKTGELFF. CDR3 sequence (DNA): TGTGCCAGCAGGGGACTAGCGGGAAAAACCGGGGAGCTGTTTTTT.

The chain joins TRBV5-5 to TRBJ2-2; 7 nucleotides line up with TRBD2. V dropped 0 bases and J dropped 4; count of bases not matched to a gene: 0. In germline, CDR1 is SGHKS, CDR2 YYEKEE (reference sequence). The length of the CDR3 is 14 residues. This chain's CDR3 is CASSLASGTGELFF. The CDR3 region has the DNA TGTGCCAGCAGCTTGGCTAGCGGCACCGGGGAGCTGTTTTTT.